Detailed here is one T cell receptor beta chain. Profiled with immunoSEQ multiplex PCR; TCRdb holds only in-frame clones, not every one. The repertoire consists of around 130,000 clones, with roughly 83% occurring once and the leading ten covering roughly 15%. The data are from a study of blood T cell repertoires in COVID-19. The CDR3 runs 15 residues. Per the germline V gene, CDR1 is LGHDT and CDR2 is YNNKEL (reference sequence). Trimming removed 3 bases at V and 4 bases at J, with 13 bases between. The receptor's source is a woman in her fifties or sixties with acute or convalescent COVID-19. The genes are TRBV3-1 (or the pseudogene TRBV3-2) and TRBJ1-3, with D uncertain. Material: peripheral blood. The CDR3 nucleotides read TGTGCCAGCAGCCATGGACTGATCTTCGGAAACACCATATATTTT. It is translated as CASSHGLIFGNTIYF.